Listed below are T cell receptor beta chains from one sample, sequenced in a study of long-term antiretroviral therapy in people with HIV. Produced via immunoSEQ multiplex PCR; TCRdb's table is partial and in-frame only. The table has about 22,000 clones, 85% to 90% seen once; the top ten hold roughly 7.3%. The material was unsorted PBMCs, obtained 1.8 years before starting antiretroviral therapy. The receptors here all came from a woman under 40 with HIV. The CDR3 runs from the conserved cysteine through the conserved F or W. The D gene is left open where the match is weak. Clone sizes are given selectively: once, few, many, or a class where the clone is expanded.

abundance	v_gene	j_gene	d_gene	CDR3nt	CDR3aa
once	TRBV6-6	TRBJ1-2	TRBD1	TGTGCCAGCAGATTATCAGGGGGGTATAACTATGGCTACACCTTC	CASRLSGGYNYGYTF
few	TRBV6-1	TRBJ1-2	NA	TGTGCCAGCAGGGCCGGACAAGCTAACTATGGCTACACCTTC	CASRAGQANYGYTF
NA	TRBV9	TRBJ2-2	NA	TGTGCCAGCAGCGCATACAGGGTAAACACCGGGGAGCTGTTTTTT	CASSAYRVNTGELFF
NA	TRBV6-4	TRBJ1-6	NA	TGTGCCAGCAGTGACTCGAATTTGTCACCCCTCCACTTT	CASSDSNLSPLHF
NA	TRBV11-2	TRBJ1-1	TRBD1	TGTGCCAGCAGCCCACTACCGGGACAGGGGATTCTCGCTTTCTTT	CASSPLPGQGILAFF
few	TRBV6-1	TRBJ1-2	NA	TGTGCCAGCAGTGATATATGGTTCTATGGCTACACCTTC	CASSDIWFYGYTF
NA	TRBV2	TRBJ2-5	TRBD1	TGTGCCAGCAGACGACTGACAGGGGACTTCGGAGAGACCCAGTACTTC	CASRRLTGDFGETQYF
NA	TRBV5-1	TRBJ2-1	NA	TGCGCCAGCAGCTTGGGACAGGCCAACGGTGAGCAGTTCTTC	CASSLGQANGEQFF
NA	TRBV9	TRBJ2-5	NA	TGTGCCAGCAGCGTAGGAGCGCAAGAGACCCAGTACTTC	CASSVGAQETQYF
NA	TRBV7-9	TRBJ1-1	TRBD1	TGTGCCAGCAGCTCTCGACAGGGGTTCACTGAAGCTTTCTTT	CASSSRQGFTEAFF
NA	TRBV4-1	TRBJ2-1	TRBD2	TGCGCCAGCAGCCCCCGGACTAGCTCTAGGTCCAATGAGCAGTTCTTC	CASSPRTSSRSNEQFF
NA	TRBV9	TRBJ1-2	NA	TGTGCCAGCAGCCCCGCTGGGTTTCATGGCTACACCTTC	CASSPAGFHGYTF
NA	TRBV9	TRBJ2-2	NA	TGTGCCAGCAGCGGATCACAAGGGGGGGACAGCGGCGCAGGGCACAACACCGGGGAGCTGTTTTTT	CASSGSQGGDSGAGHNTGELFF
NA	TRBV10-1	TRBJ2-3	TRBD2	TGCGCCAGCAGTGATAGCGGGGGATACGCAGATACGCAGTATTTT	CASSDSGGYADTQYF
NA	TRBV5-1	TRBJ1-3	NA	TGCGCCAGCAGCTTAGGGGGTTCCACCGGCGGAAACACCATATATTTT	CASSLGGSTGGNTIYF
NA	TRBV5-1	TRBJ1-2	TRBD1	TGCGCCAGCAGCTTCGGCCCGGGACAGGGGAACTATGGCTACACCTTC	CASSFGPGQGNYGYTF
NA	TRBV7-3	TRBJ2-1	TRBD2	TGTGCCAGCAGCTTAACAGGGGGACTAGCAACCTACAATGAGCAGTTCTTC	CASSLTGGLATYNEQFF
NA	TRBV6-1	TRBJ2-2	NA	TGTGCCAGCTTTCCTAGCGTCCAAACCGGGGAGCTGTTTTTT	CASFPSVQTGELFF
NA	TRBV2	TRBJ1-1	NA	TGTGCCAGCAGGGCTCAGGGGTGGGACACTGAAGCTTTCTTT	CASRAQGWDTEAFF
few	TRBV7-6	TRBJ1-6	TRBD1	TGTGCCAGCAGCTTATACAGGGGGGAGTCGTCACCCCTCCACTTT	CASSLYRGESSPLHF
NA	TRBV11-2	TRBJ1-1	NA	TGTGCCAGCAGCTTAGAGGGCAGACAAGCTTTCTTT	CASSLEGRQAFF
NA	TRBV2	TRBJ2-5	NA	TGTGCCAGCAGGGACCGAAAGACCCAGTACTTC	CASRDRKTQYF
once	TRBV30	TRBJ1-2	TRBD1	TGTGCCTGGAGTGTACGACAGGGTCGTGGCTACACCTTC	CAWSVRQGRGYTF